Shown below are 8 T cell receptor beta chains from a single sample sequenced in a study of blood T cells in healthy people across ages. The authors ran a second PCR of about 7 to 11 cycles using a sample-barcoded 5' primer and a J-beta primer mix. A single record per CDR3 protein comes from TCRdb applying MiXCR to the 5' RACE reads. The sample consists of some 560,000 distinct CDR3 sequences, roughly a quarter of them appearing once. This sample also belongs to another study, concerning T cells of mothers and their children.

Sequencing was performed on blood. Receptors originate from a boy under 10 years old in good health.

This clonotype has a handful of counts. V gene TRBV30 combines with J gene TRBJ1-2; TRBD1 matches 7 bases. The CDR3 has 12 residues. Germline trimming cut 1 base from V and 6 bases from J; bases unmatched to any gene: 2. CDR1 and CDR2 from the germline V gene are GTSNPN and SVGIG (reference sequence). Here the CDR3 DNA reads TGTGCCTGGAGTGCCCAGGGGGATGGCTACACCTTC. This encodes CAWSAQGDGYTF.

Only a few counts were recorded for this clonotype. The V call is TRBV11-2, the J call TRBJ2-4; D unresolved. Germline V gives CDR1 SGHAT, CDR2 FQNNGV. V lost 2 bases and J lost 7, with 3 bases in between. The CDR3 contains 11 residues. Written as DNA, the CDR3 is TGTGCCAGCAGCTTATTTAACATTCAGTACTTC. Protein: CASSLFNIQYF. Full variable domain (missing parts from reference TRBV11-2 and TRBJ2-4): EAGVAQSPRYKIIEKRQSVAFWCNPISGHATLYWYQQILGQGPKLLIQFQNNGVVDDSQLPKDRFSAERLKGVDSTLKIQPAKLEDSAVYLCASSLFNIQYFGAGTRLSVL.

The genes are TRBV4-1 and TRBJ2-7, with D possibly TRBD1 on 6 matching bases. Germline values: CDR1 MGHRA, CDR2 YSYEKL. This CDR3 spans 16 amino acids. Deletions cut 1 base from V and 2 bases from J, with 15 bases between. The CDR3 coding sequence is TGCGCCAGCAGCCAAGGCGGCGGCAGGGGAACCTACGAGCAGTACTTC. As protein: CASSQGGGRGTYEQYF.

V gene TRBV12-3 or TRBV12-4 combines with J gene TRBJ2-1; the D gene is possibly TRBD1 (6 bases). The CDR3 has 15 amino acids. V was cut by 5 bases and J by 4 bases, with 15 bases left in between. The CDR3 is CASSPGELVYNEQFF. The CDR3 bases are TGTGCCAGCAGTCCAGGGGAATTGGTTTACAATGAGCAGTTCTTC.

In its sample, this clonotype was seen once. CDR3 amino acids: CASRDVAKNIQYF. CDR3 sequence (DNA): TGTGCCAGCAGGGATGTAGCCAAAAACATTCAGTACTTC. The gene calls are TRBV25-1 and TRBJ2-4; unclear D gene. V lost 6 bases and J 0 bases, leaving 6 bases between the germline ends. Germline loops: CDR1 MGHDK, CDR2 SYGVNS. This CDR3 is built from 13 residues. The full variable domain, completed using reference TRBV25-1 and TRBJ2-4, is EADIYQTPRYLVIGTGKKITLECSQTMGHDKMYWYQQDPGMELHLIHYSYGVNSTEKGDLSSESTVSRIRTEHFPLTLESARPSHTSQYLCASRDVAKNIQYFGAGTRLSVL.

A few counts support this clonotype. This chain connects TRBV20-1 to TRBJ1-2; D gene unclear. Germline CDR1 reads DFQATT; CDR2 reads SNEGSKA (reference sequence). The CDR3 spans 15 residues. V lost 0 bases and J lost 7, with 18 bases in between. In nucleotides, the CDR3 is TGCAGTGCTAGAGATCAAACACTTTTGCCTTTTGGCTACACCTTC. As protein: CSARDQTLLPFGYTF.

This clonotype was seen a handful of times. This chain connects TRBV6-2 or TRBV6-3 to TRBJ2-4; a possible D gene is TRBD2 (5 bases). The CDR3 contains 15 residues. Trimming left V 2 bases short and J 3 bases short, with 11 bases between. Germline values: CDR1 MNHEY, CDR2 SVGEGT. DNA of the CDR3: TGTGCCAGCAGTTACGGCTCACTAGACAAAAACATTCAGTACTTC. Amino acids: CASSYGSLDKNIQYF.

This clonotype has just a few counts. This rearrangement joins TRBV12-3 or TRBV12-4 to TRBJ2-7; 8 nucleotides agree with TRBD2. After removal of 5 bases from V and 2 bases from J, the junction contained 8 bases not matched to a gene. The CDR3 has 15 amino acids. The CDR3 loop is CASSQSGSPTYEQYF. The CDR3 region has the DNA TGTGCCAGCAGTCAAAGCGGGAGTCCTACCTACGAGCAGTACTTC.